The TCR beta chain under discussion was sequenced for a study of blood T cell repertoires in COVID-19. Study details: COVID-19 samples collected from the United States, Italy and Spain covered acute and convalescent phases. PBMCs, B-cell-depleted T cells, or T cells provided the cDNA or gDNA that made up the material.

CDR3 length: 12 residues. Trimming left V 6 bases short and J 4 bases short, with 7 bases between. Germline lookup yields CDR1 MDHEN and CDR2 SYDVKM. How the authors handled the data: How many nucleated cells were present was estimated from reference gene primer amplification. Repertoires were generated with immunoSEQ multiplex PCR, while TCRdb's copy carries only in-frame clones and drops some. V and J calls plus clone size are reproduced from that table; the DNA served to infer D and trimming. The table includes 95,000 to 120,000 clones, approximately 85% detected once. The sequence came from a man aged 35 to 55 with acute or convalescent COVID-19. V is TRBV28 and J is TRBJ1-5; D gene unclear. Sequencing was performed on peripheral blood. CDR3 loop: CASSTLNQPQHF. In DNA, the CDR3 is TGTGCCAGCAGCACATTAAATCAGCCCCAGCATTTT.